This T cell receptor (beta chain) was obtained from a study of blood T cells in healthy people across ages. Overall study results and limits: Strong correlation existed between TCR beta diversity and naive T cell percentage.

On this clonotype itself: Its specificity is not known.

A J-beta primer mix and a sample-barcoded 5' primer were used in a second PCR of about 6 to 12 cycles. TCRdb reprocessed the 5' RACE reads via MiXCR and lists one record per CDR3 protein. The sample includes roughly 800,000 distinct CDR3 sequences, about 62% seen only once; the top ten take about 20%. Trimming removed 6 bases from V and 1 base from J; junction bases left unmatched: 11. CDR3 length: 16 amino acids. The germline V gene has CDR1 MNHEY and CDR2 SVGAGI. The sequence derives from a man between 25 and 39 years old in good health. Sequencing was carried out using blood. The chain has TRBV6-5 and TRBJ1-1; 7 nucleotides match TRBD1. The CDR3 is CASSSRTGRGNTEAFF. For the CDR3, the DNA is TGTGCCAGCAGCTCCCGGACAGGTCGAGGGAACACTGAAGCTTTCTTT.